Here is one T cell receptor (beta chain) with its context. Its antigen is undetermined. V lost 5 bases to trimming and J lost 3 bases; unmatched junction nucleotides: 5. Germline CDR1 and CDR2: SEHNR and FQNEAQ (reference sequence). The CDR3 loop spans 16 amino acids. The entry originates in a study of cytomegalovirus exposure and HLA in healthy donors. Points from the study as a whole: HLA restriction was apparent for most CMV-associated TCR beta chains in a later analysis. It emerged from a later analysis that several of the most significant clusters appeared to be linked to common viral pathogens. A link between a missense DCLRE1C variant and TCR beta V- and J-gene trimming emerged from a later analysis.

The PCR used 60 Vbeta and 13 Jbeta primers. This table comes from immunoSEQ multiplex PCR, and its TCRdb copy is limited to in-frame clones, with some not included. Here the sample table reports approximately 120,000 clones. Sequenced material: PBMCs. V usage is TRBV7-9 and J usage is TRBJ1-3; 12 nucleotides line up with TRBD1. This clonotype was obtained from a man aged 35 to 55 in good health and CMV-seronegative. The CDR3 reads CASSPGTGGFGNTIYF. The CDR3, as DNA: TGTGCCAGCAGCCCCGGGACAGGGGGCTTTGGAAACACCATATATTTT.